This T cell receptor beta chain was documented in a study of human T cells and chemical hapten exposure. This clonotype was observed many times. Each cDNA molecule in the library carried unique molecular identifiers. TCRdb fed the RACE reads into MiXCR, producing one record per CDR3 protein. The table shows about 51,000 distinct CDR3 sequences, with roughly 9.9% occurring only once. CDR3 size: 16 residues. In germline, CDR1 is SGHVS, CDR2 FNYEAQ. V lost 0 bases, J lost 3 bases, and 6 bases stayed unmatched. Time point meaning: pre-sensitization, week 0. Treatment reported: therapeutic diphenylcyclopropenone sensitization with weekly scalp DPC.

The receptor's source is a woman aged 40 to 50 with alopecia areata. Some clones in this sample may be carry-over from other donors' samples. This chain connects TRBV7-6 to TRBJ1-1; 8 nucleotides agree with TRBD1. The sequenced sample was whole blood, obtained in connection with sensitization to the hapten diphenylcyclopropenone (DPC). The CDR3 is CASSLALTGEDTEAFF. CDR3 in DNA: TGTGCCAGCAGCTTAGCGTTGACAGGGGAGGACACTGAAGCTTTCTTT.